A single sample is the source of the 32 T cell receptor beta chains below, sequenced in a study of T cells in Graves' hyperthyroidism and ophthalmopathy. It was RNA transcripts that yielded the amplified TCR beta CDR3 regions. A set of HTBI primers served as the primers for a first-round RT-PCR of the TCR CDR3. TCRdb analysed the multiplex PCR reads with MiXCR anew, one entry per CDR3 protein. The sample lists 450,000 to 600,000 distinct CDR3 sequences; about 20% were seen once. Sequenced material: blood. The receptors were sampled from a man aged 35 to 55 with Graves' ophthalmopathy.

This clonotype occurred a few times. The chain joins TRBV20-1 to TRBJ1-3; D remains ambiguous. The CDR3 is 14 residues long. V lost 5 bases and J 0 bases, leaving 11 bases between the germline ends. Germline CDR1 DFQATT, CDR2 SNEGSKA (reference sequence). The CDR3 reads CSASRGFSGNTIYF. CDR3 DNA sequence: TGCAGTGCTTCGAGAGGGTTCTCTGGAAACACCATATATTTT.

This clonotype was recorded a few times. The CDR3 DNA is TGTGCCAGCAGCTCCGGAGGGGGTAGCGGGGTCACCGGGGAGCTGTTTTTT. It encodes CASSSGGGSGVTGELFF. The chain links TRBV9 to TRBJ2-2, with 8 bases identical to TRBD2. Germline V gene data show CDR1 as SGDLS and CDR2 as YYNGEE. The ends lost 4 bases at V and 4 bases at J; junction bases unmatched: 12. This CDR3 has 17 amino acids.

This clonotype has a count of ten or more. V and J are TRBV7-8 and TRBJ2-7; the match to TRBD2 covers 10 bases. The CDR3 totals 16 residues. V was clipped by 0 bases and J by 2 bases; unmatched bases: 4. Germline-derived CDR1 and CDR2 are SGHVS and FQNEAQ. The DNA of the CDR3 is TGTGCCAGCAGCTTAGCGGCAGCGGGGGGGACCTACGAGCAGTACTTC. This codes for CASSLAAAGGTYEQYF.

This clonotype was seen only a few times. One junction end does not reproduce the germline sequence, and a read error may be involved. The J gene is TRBJ1-1, the V gene TRBV4-3, with no clear D. Germline CDR1 is LGHNA and CDR2 is YSLEER. The length of the CDR3 is 14 residues. The CDR3 nucleotides are TGCGCCAGCAGCAAAGAGGCCTGGGGCACTGAAGCTTTCTTT. This codes for CASSKEAWGTEAFF.

The V gene is TRBV12-3 or TRBV12-4, the J gene TRBJ2-6; 7 positions match TRBD1. There are 17 residues in the CDR3. With 4 bases clipped from V and 0 bases from J, the junction kept 6 bases outside the gene matches. The DNA for the CDR3 is TGTGCCAGCAGTTCCCGGACAGGAATCTCTGGGGCCAACGTCCTGACTTTC. The encoded protein is CASSSRTGISGANVLTF.

This clonotype was recorded at least ten times. The chain carries TRBV7-3 and TRBJ2-3; TRBD1 agrees at 9 bases. This CDR3 has 15 residues. V dropped 4 bases and J dropped 2; count of bases not matched to a gene: 4. Germline CDR1 SGHTA, CDR2 FQGTGA. The CDR3 region is CASSYTGGPTDTQYF. DNA for the CDR3: TGTGCCAGCAGCTATACAGGGGGCCCCACAGATACGCAGTATTTT.

This clonotype was observed many times. The V gene is TRBV2, the J gene TRBJ1-1, with D uncertain. The germline V gene has CDR1 SNHLY and CDR2 FYNNEI. The V gene lost 6 bases and the J gene lost 4 bases, with 6 bases spanning the gap. This CDR3 is 11 amino acids long. The CDR3 loop reads CASSDSTEAFF. The DNA for the CDR3 is TGTGCCAGCAGCGATAGCACTGAAGCTTTCTTT.

The genes are TRBV4-3 and TRBJ2-7; 7 bases line up with TRBD1. CDR1 is LGHNA and CDR2 is YSLEER in the germline V gene. The CDR3 has 13 residues. V lost 3 bases to trimming and J lost 5 bases; unmatched junction nucleotides: 4. The CDR3 loop is CASSHTDRDEQYF. In DNA form, the CDR3 reads TGCGCCAGCAGCCACACAGACAGGGACGAGCAGTACTTC.

This sequence joins TRBV3-1 and TRBJ2-2; 7 bases line up with TRBD1. The germline gives CDR1 LGHDT, CDR2 YNNKEL (reference sequence). The CDR3 contains 17 residues. The J segment lost 6 bases and the V segment lost 0 bases, leaving 10 bases of the junction unmatched. CDR3 protein: CASSQDRDREVSGELFF. Written as DNA, the CDR3 is TGTGCCAGCAGCCAAGATCGGGACAGAGAGGTCTCCGGGGAGCTGTTTTTT.

The table lists this clonotype with a few counts. This chain uses TRBV6-5 with TRBJ2-7; D is undetermined. The germline V gene encodes CDR1 MNHEY and CDR2 SVGAGI. V dropped 2 bases and J dropped 7 bases, with 15 bases sitting between them. The CDR3 consists of 14 residues. CDR3 region: CASSYPGPAVEQYF. The CDR3 DNA sequence: TGTGCCAGCAGTTACCCGGGCCCAGCTGTGGAGCAGTACTTC.

In its sample, this clonotype was seen a few times. The gene calls are TRBV6-1 and TRBJ1-1; TRBD1 aligns across 7 bases. This CDR3 has 15 amino acids. The junction had 10 bases not matched to a gene; V was cut back by 8 bases and J by 1 base. The germline gives CDR1 MNHNS, CDR2 SASEGT. The CDR3 region is CASGPRDRKNTEAFF. CDR3 DNA sequence: TGTGCCAGCGGGCCCAGGGACAGAAAGAACACTGAAGCTTTCTTT.

Comment on this clonotype: This could be a read error, since a much larger clone is one nucleotide away. This chain joins TRBV6-5 and TRBJ2-7; tentative D call: TRBD2 (5 bases). This CDR3 contains 15 residues. Germline V gives CDR1 MNHEY, CDR2 SVGAGI. Trimming cost V 4 bases and J 6 bases, with 19 bases left between them. CDR3: CASSSTRGSYFEQYF. The CDR3 coding sequence is TGTGCCAGCAGTTCAACTAGAGGGAGTTACTTCGAGCAGTACTTC.

Only a few counts were recorded for this clonotype. The V gene is TRBV5-6, the J gene TRBJ1-1; 7 bases fit TRBD1. The CDR3 is made up of 17 amino acids. CDR1 is SGHDT and CDR2 is YYEEEE in the germline V gene. The J segment lost 0 bases and the V segment lost 2 bases, leaving 10 bases of the junction unmatched. The CDR3 spells CASSLDRAWGVNTEAFF. The DNA for the CDR3 is TGTGCCAGCAGCTTAGACAGGGCTTGGGGCGTGAACACTGAAGCTTTCTTT.

The table lists this clonotype with many counts. CDR3 sequence reads: CASSETTSSSYEQYF. The CDR3 region has the DNA TGTGCCAGCAGTGAAACGACATCAAGCTCCTACGAGCAGTACTTC. The chain combines TRBV2 with TRBJ2-7; D remains ambiguous. Germline V gives CDR1 SNHLY, CDR2 FYNNEI. This CDR3 region has 15 residues. The ends were cut back, 2 bases at V and 0 bases at J, with 11 bases in the middle.

V usage is TRBV9 and J usage is TRBJ1-4; D possibly corresponds to TRBD1 (6 bases). Trimming stripped 3 bases from V and 6 bases from J, with 15 bases between. The CDR3 is 15 amino acids. The germline CDR1 and CDR2 sequences are SGDLS and YYNGEE. In nucleotides, the CDR3 is TGTGCCAGCAGCGAGGGGGTTCGGGAGGATGAAAAACTGTTTTTT. Its protein product is CASSEGVREDEKLFF.

The V call is TRBV28, the J call TRBJ2-5; the D is unclear. V was cut by 2 bases and J by 1 base, with 8 bases left in between. Germline V lookup: CDR1 MDHEN, CDR2 SYDVKM. The CDR3 is 14 residues long. CDR3 region: CASSLEAVQETQYF. CDR3 DNA: TGTGCCAGCAGTTTAGAGGCGGTCCAAGAGACCCAGTACTTC.

The table lists this clonotype with a few counts. The genes are TRBV6-1 and TRBJ2-2; perhaps TRBD2 as D (6 bases). Deletions cut 5 bases from V and 6 bases from J, with 13 bases between. Germline V gene sequence: CDR1 MNHNS, CDR2 SASEGT. This CDR3 contains 14 residues. CDR3 amino acids: CASSSWDSAGELFF. Written as DNA, the CDR3 is TGTGCCAGCAGTTCCTGGGACTCCGCCGGGGAGCTGTTTTTT.

This clonotype was seen only a few times. This rearrangement joins TRBV7-3 to TRBJ2-3; D possibly corresponds to TRBD1 (6 bases). CDR1 SGHTA and CDR2 FQGTGA come from the germline V gene. Trimming removed 6 bases from V and 6 bases from J, with 16 bases in between. The CDR3 covers 14 residues. The CDR3 is CASRPTTGSDTQYF. The CDR3 DNA reads as TGTGCCAGCAGGCCTACAACAGGGTCCGATACGCAGTATTTT.

The sample holds a few counts of this clonotype. J is TRBJ2-7 and V is TRBV28; 10 bases are shared with TRBD1. With 5 bases clipped from V and 7 bases from J, the junction kept 8 bases outside the gene matches. Germline CDR1 and CDR2: MDHEN and SYDVKM. The CDR3 consists of 14 residues. The CDR3 reads CASSPWTGGFEQYF. DNA of the CDR3: TGTGCCAGCAGTCCTTGGACAGGGGGGTTTGAGCAGTACTTC.

This clonotype was found a few times. V is TRBV28 and J is TRBJ2-1; TRBD1 matches at 8 bases. Germline V gene lookup returns CDR1 MDHEN and CDR2 SYDVKM. The CDR3 contains 15 residues. V dropped 5 bases and J dropped 3; count of bases not matched to a gene: 6. The CDR3 sequence: CASSDRTGSYNEQFF. DNA for the CDR3: TGTGCCAGCAGTGACAGGACAGGGAGCTACAATGAGCAGTTCTTC.

This clonotype was picked up many times. The rearrangement uses TRBV3-1 and TRBJ2-5, with D perhaps matching TRBD2 (7 bases). V gave up 2 bases and J gave up 4 bases, with 14 bases separating them. In germline, CDR1 is LGHDT, CDR2 YNNKEL (reference sequence). This CDR3 has 15 residues. CDR3 DNA sequence: TGTGCCAGCAGCCAAAACCGGGGGGCAGGAGAGACCCAGTACTTC. Encoded protein: CASSQNRGAGETQYF.

The J gene is TRBJ2-1, the V gene TRBV5-1, with D possibly TRBD2 on 6 matching bases. CDR1 and CDR2 from the germline V gene are SGHRS and YFSETQ. Deletions cut 3 bases from V and 5 bases from J, with 15 bases between. The CDR3 extends over 15 amino acids. CDR3 loop: CASSYQPGDHNEQFF. CDR3 nucleotides: TGCGCCAGCAGCTATCAACCGGGGGATCACAATGAGCAGTTCTTC.

This clonotype was counted many times. The chain couples TRBV7-3 to TRBJ2-1, with D perhaps TRBD1 or TRBD2 (6 bases each). Trimming removed 5 bases at V and 9 bases at J, with 17 bases between. The CDR3 is 14 amino acids. Germline assignment: CDR1 SGHTA and CDR2 FQGTGA. The CDR3, as DNA: TGTGCCAGCAGCAAGGGGGGTAGGTTGGGTGAGCAGTTCTTC. Its translation is CASSKGGRLGEQFF.

A few counts support this clonotype. V usage is TRBV19 and J usage is TRBJ2-7, with a tentative D call TRBD1 (5 bases). Germline V gives CDR1 LNHDA, CDR2 SQIVND (reference sequence). CDR3 length equals 14 residues. V was shortened by 7 bases and J by 6 bases, with 19 bases between the two germline ends. The CDR3: CASTDPGLRAEQYF. The CDR3 DNA is TGTGCCAGTACCGATCCCGGTCTCAGGGCCGAGCAGTACTTC.

This clonotype turned up a few times. V is TRBV12-3 or TRBV12-4 and J is TRBJ1-5; the D is unclear. Trimming removed 2 bases at V and 9 bases at J, with 8 bases between. This CDR3 spans 12 amino acids. The CDR3 coding sequence is TGTGCCAGCAGTTTAAGGCCGGCGCCCCAGCATTTT. Translating it yields CASSLRPAPQHF.

The J gene is TRBJ2-7, the V gene TRBV12-3 or TRBV12-4, with D possibly matching TRBD1 (6 bases). CDR3 length: 14 residues. The V end was cut by 7 bases, the J end by 0 bases, with 13 bases between. The CDR3 reads CASTSGALSYEQYF. The CDR3 DNA reads as TGTGCCAGCACCTCAGGGGCCCTCTCCTACGAGCAGTACTTC.

This clonotype was seen a handful of times. The chain has TRBV13 and TRBJ2-2, with TRBD2 as a possible D gene (5 bases). CDR1 and CDR2 from the germline V gene are PRHDT and FYEKMQ (reference sequence). Trimming left V 5 bases short and J 8 bases short, with 12 bases between. The CDR3 runs to 13 residues. The DNA of the CDR3 is TGTGCCAGCAGCCCTGGGGAGCGGGGGGAGCTGTTTTTT. The encoded protein is CASSPGERGELFF.

This clonotype was seen many times. The chain couples TRBV12-3 or TRBV12-4 to TRBJ1-1; possibly TRBD1 for D (6 bases). CDR3 length equals 13 residues. The V end lost 2 bases, the J end lost 4 bases, and 8 bases lay between the germline ends. As DNA, the CDR3 is TGTGCCAGCAGTTTACAGGGGCTCACTGAAGCTTTCTTT. Translated, it gives CASSLQGLTEAFF.

This clonotype has at least ten counts. The chain links TRBV11-3 to TRBJ1-3; D uncertain. This CDR3 has 13 amino acids. Germline V lookup: CDR1 SGHNT, CDR2 YENEEA. Trimming left V 6 bases short and J 0 bases short, with 6 bases between. CDR3 residues: CASRYSSGNTIYF. The DNA for the CDR3 is TGTGCCAGCAGATATTCCTCTGGAAACACCATATATTTT.

The gene calls are TRBV19 and TRBJ2-1; 14 positions match TRBD2. Germline lookup yields CDR1 LNHDA and CDR2 SQIVND (reference sequence). V was clipped by 9 bases and J by 7 bases; unmatched bases: 5. The length of the CDR3 is 14 residues. CDR3 protein: CASRGTSGRNEQFF. The DNA for the CDR3 is TGTGCCAGCAGAGGGACTAGCGGGAGAAATGAGCAGTTCTTC.

Comments on this clonotype: One end of the junction does not line up with germline, which may come from a read error. The chain is built from TRBV5-1 and TRBJ2-3; 9 nucleotides match TRBD2. The CDR3 contains 15 residues. CDR1 and CDR2 (germline): SGHRS, YFSETQ. CDR3 amino acids: CASSLPAGGVDTQYF. DNA for the CDR3: TGTGCCAGCAGCCTTCCAGCGGGAGGTGTAGATACGCAGTATTTT.

A remark on this clonotype: No conserved phenylalanine or tryptophan is present at the end of the CDR3, so a read error is the likely explanation. The chain is built from TRBV7-9 and TRBJ1-1; D possibly corresponds to TRBD1 (6 bases). Trimming cost V 0 bases and J 5 bases, with 16 bases left between them. The CDR3 runs 16 residues. Germline lookup yields CDR1 SEHNR and CDR2 FQNEAQ (reference sequence). The CDR3 DNA reads TGTGCCAGCAGCTTAGCGCTGTTAGGGGGACGGACTGAAGCTTTCCTT. Its translation: CASSLALLGGRTEAFL.